Here is one TCR beta chain with its context. Its antigen is not known. The data stem from a study of a mutant IDH1 vaccine in newly diagnosed glioma. Study details: Vaccination started 4-6 weeks after radiotherapy alone, or with temozolomide cycles.

Time point given: week 23, last vaccination. The study gave 300 ug of mutant IDH1 20-mer peptide per vaccine dose, with topical imiquimod. Profiled with immunoSEQ multiplex PCR; TCRdb holds only in-frame clones, not every one. The sample has about 60,000 clones, approximately 80% seen once. The specimen was PBMCs, collected from a glioma patient whose treatment included an IDH1 peptide vaccine. The clonotype was recovered from a young man with glioma.

In DNA, the CDR3 is TGTGCCAGCAGTCTAAGATACAGGGGGAGATCCACTGAAGCTTTCTTT. Translated, it gives CASSLRYRGRSTEAFF. V usage is TRBV5-8 and J usage is TRBJ1-1, with 8 positions matching TRBD1. This CDR3 is built from 16 residues. Germline V CDR1 and CDR2: SGHTS, YDEGEE. The V gene end was trimmed by 5 bases and the J gene end by 4 bases; junction bases not matched to a gene: 13. Full variable domain (outside the CDR3, taken from reference TRBV5-8 and TRBJ1-1): EAGVTQSPTHLIKTRGQQATLRCSPISGHTSVYWYQQALGLGLQFLLWYDEGEERNRGNFPPRFSGRQFPNYSSELNVNALELEDSALYLCASSLRYRGRSTEAFFGQGTRLTVV.